This T cell receptor (beta chain) was identified in a study of control samples from healthy donors and cancer patients. The table came from immunoSEQ multiplex PCR; TCRdb's copy has only in-frame clones and leaves some out. The sample consists of roughly 120,000 clones, roughly nine tenths of them appearing once. This clone was observed once. What was sequenced was blood. The sequence was obtained from a woman aged 18 to 35 in good health.

As DNA, the CDR3 is TGTGCCAGCAGCTTAGGGGGGCCTCAGTACTTC. Its translation: CASSLGGPQYF. The chain employs TRBV7-9 and TRBJ2-4; D perhaps matches TRBD1 (6 bases). V gave up 1 base and J gave up 12 bases, with 7 bases separating them. Germline V CDR1 and CDR2: SEHNR, FQNEAQ (reference sequence). This CDR3 contains 11 residues.